This TCR beta chain appears in the sequencing data of a study of cytomegalovirus exposure and HLA in healthy donors. The study's findings and limits: Cytomegalovirus association was assigned to about 150 TCR beta chains.

This CDR3 is built from 15 residues. V lost 4 bases and J 5 bases, leaving 15 bases between the germline ends. CDR1 KGHSH and CDR2 LQKENI come from the germline V gene. Primers for the PCR totalled 60 Vbeta and 13 Jbeta. The protocol was immunoSEQ multiplex PCR, while the TCRdb copy is restricted to in-frame clones and leaves out a portion. The data contain hundreds of thousands of clones, around four fifths of them singletons. Comments on this clone: Its antigen remains unidentified.

Sequencing used PBMCs. The rearrangement uses TRBV18 and TRBJ1-5, with D hard to call. The receptor comes from a boy aged 10-17 years in good health and CMV-seronegative. For the CDR3, the DNA is TGTGCCAGCTCACGAGGGCCGGGAAATCATCAGCCCCAGCATTTT. It specifies CASSRGPGNHQPQHF.